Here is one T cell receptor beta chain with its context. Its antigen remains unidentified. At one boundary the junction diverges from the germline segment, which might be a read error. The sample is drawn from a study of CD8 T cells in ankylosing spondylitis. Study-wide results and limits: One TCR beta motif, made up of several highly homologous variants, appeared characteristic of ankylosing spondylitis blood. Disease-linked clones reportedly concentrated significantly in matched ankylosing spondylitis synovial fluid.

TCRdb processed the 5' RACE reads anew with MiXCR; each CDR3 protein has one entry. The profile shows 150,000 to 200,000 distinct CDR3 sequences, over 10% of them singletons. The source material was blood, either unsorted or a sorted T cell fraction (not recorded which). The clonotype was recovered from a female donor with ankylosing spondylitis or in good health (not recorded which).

The CDR3 spells CPSSHEGGLPVDEQFF. CDR3 sequence (DNA): TGCCCCAGCAGCCATGAAGGGGGACTCCCTGTTGATGAGCAGTTCTTC. This chain connects TRBV4-1 to TRBJ2-1, with D tentatively TRBD1 or TRBD2 (6 bases each). Germline V gene lookup returns CDR1 MGHRA and CDR2 YSYEKL. This CDR3 region has 16 residues.